The entry below gives a single T cell receptor (beta chain) sequence along with its context. In germline, CDR1 is MGHRA, CDR2 YSYEKL. This CDR3 comprises 14 residues. The V and J ends lost 7 bases and 5 bases, in that order; junction bases with no gene match: 6. These data originate in a study of control samples from healthy donors and cancer patients. Sequenced by immunoSEQ multiplex PCR; TCRdb stores in-frame clones only, minus some. The profile shows 180,000 or so clones, 91% of them singletons. Sequenced material: blood. The chain recombines TRBV4-1 with TRBJ2-1; 9 nucleotides match TRBD1. The sequence derives from a woman in her 30s in good health. The CDR3 region has the DNA TGCGCCAGCACCAGGGACAGGGAGAACAATGAGCAGTTCTTC. It translates to CASTRDRENNEQFF.